The entry that follows covers one T cell receptor beta chain sequence. This specimen belongs to a study of blood T cell repertoires in COVID-19. TCRdb keeps only in-frame clones here, not all; method: immunoSEQ multiplex PCR. This sample has 180,000 or so clones, with around four fifths found just once. The CDR3 has 17 residues. V lost 1 base and J lost 7; bases outside the gene matches: 8. Germline V lookup: CDR1 SGHVS, CDR2 FNYEAQ. Sequenced sample: PBMCs or T cells enriched from blood (not recorded which). The TCR comes from a woman aged 45-65 years who had recovered from COVID-19. The V and J genes are TRBV7-6 and TRBJ2-1, with 12 positions matching TRBD1. As DNA, the CDR3 is TGTGCCAGCAGCTTAGGCATGGGACAGGGGGCGATGAATGAGCAGTTCTTC. This sequence encodes CASSLGMGQGAMNEQFF.